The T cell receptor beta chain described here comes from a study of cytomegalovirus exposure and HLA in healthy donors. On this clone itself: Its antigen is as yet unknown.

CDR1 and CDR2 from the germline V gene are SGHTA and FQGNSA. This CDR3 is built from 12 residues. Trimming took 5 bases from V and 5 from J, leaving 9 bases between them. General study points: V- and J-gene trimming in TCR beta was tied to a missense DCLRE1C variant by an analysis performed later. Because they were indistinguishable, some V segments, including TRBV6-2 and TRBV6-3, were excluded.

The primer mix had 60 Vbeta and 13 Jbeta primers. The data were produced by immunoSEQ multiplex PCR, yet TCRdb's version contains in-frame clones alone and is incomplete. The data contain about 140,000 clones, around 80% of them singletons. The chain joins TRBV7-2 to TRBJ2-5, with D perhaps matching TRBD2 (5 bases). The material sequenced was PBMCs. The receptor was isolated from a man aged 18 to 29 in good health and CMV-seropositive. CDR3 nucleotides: TGTGCCAGCAGCCCTCGAGGGGAGACCCAGTACTTC. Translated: CASSPRGETQYF. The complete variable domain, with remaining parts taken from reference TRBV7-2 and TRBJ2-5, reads GAGVSQSPSNKVTEKGKDVELRCDPISGHTALYWYRQSLGQGLEFLIYFQGNSAPDKSGLPSDRFSAERTGGSVSTLTIQRTQQEDSAVYLCASSPRGETQYFGPGTRLLVL.